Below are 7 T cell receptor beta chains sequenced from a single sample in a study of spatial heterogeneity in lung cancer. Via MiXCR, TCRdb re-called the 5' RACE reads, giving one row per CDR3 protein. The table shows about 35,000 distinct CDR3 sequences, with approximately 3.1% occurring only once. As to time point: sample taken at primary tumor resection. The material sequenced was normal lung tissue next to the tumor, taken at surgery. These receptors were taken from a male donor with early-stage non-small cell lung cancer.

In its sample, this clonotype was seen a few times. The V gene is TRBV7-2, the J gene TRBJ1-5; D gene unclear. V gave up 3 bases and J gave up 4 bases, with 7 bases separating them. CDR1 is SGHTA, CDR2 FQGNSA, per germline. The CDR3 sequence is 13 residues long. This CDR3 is CASSFAPNQPQHF. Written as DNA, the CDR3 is TGTGCCAGCAGCTTTGCCCCAAATCAGCCCCAGCATTTT.

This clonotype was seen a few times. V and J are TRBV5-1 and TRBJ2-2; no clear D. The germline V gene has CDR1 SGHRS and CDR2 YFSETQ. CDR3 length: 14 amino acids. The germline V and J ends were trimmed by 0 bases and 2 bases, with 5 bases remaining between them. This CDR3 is CASSLDRNTGELFF. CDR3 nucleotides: TGCGCCAGCAGCTTGGACAGAAACACCGGGGAGCTGTTTTTT.

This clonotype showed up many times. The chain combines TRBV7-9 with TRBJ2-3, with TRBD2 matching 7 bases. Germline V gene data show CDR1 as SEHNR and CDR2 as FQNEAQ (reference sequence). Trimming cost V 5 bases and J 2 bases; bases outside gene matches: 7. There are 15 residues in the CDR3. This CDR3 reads CASSAQAGPTDTQYF. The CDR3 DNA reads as TGTGCCAGCAGCGCTCAAGCGGGGCCCACAGATACGCAGTATTTT.

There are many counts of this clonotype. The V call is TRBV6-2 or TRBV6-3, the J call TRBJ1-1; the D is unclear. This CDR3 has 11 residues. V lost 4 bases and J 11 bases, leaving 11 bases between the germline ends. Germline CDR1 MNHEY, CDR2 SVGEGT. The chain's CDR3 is CASSLRRRAFF. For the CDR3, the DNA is TGTGCCAGCAGTTTACGGAGGCGTGCTTTCTTT.

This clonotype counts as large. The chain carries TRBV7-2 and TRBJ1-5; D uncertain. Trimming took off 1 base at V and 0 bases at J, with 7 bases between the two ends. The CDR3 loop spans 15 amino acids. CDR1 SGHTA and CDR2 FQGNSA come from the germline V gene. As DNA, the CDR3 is TGTGCCAGCAGCTTAGTCCCGAATAGCAATCAGCCCCAGCATTTT. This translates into CASSLVPNSNQPQHF. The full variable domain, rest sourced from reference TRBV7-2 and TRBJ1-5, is GAGVSQSPSNKVTEKGKDVELRCDPISGHTALYWYRQSLGQGLEFLIYFQGNSAPDKSGLPSDRFSAERTGGSVSTLTIQRTQQEDSAVYLCASSLVPNSNQPQHFGDGTRLSIL.

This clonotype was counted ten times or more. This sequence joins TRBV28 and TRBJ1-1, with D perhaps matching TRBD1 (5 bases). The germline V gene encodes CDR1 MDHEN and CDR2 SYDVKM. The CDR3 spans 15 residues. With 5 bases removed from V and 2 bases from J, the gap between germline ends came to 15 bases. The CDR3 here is CASSPLRQINTEAFF. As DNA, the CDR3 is TGTGCCAGCAGTCCACTTAGACAGATTAACACTGAAGCTTTCTTT.

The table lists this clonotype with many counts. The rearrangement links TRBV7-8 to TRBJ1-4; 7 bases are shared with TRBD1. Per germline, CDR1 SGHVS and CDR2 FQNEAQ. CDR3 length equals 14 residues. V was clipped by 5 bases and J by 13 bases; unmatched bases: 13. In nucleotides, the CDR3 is TGTGCCAGCAGCCCTACCCGACAGGGAGGTCGACTGTTTTTT. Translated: CASSPTRQGGRLFF. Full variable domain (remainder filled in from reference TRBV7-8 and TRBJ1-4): GAGVSQSPRYKVAKRGQDVALRCDPISGHVSLFWYQQALGQGPEFLTYFQNEAQLDKSGLPSDRFFAERPEGSVSTLKIQRTQQEDSAVYLCASSPTRQGGRLFFGSGTQLSVL.